This T cell receptor (beta chain) was identified in a study of T cell responses to AZD1222 COVID-19 vaccine. Libraries were prepared by immunoSEQ multiplex PCR; TCRdb keeps only in-frame clonotypes and omits some of them. Of roughly 150,000 clones detected, 85% to 95% appear once; the ten largest clones hold approximately 1.4%. Germline V gene sequence: CDR1 MNHEY, CDR2 SVGAGI. The CDR3 runs 14 residues. The germline V and J ends were trimmed by 6 bases and 3 bases, with 14 bases remaining between them. This clone was detected once. This specimen was peripheral blood, taken on day 0 of AZD1222 vaccination. This receptor was identified in an adult in good health. The chain carries TRBV6-5 and TRBJ1-1, with D unresolved. This chain's CDR3 is CASRITAADTEAFF. DNA for the CDR3: TGTGCCAGCAGGATTACAGCGGCCGACACTGAAGCTTTCTTT.